Given below is one T cell receptor beta chain in context. The record originates from a study of shared clonotypes between healthy human individuals. Data came from immunoSEQ multiplex PCR; TCRdb stores just in-frame clones and leaves some out. Of 2 million to 2.5 million clones in the sample, nearly 97% are singletons; the top ten hold 0.1% to 0.15%. V was shortened by 0 bases and J by 2 bases, with 16 bases between the two germline ends. The CDR3 totals 17 residues. Germline V gene sequence: CDR1 MGHRA, CDR2 YSYEKL. The genes are TRBV4-1 and TRBJ1-1; tentative D call: TRBD1 (6 bases). Sample: naive CD4+ T cells sorted from blood. Subset reported: CD45RA+ positively selected. This TCR derives from a man aged 18 to 30 in good health. CDR3 amino acids: CASSQDPLRQENTEAFF. As DNA, the CDR3 is TGCGCCAGCAGCCAAGATCCGTTGAGACAGGAAAACACTGAAGCTTTCTTT.